This entry is about one T cell receptor (beta chain). As yet, its antigen is unknown. Amplification of TCR beta CDR3 regions used RNA transcripts. A first-round RT-PCR used HTBI primers, followed by a second-round multiplex PCR. TCRdb redid the calling of the multiplex PCR reads with MiXCR, one entry per CDR3 protein. The table shows 900,000 to 1,200,000 distinct CDR3 sequences, with about 38% occurring only once. Hyperthyroidism was new, under 2 months, in patients aged 18 to 65. Patients were left out if they had other autoimmune diseases, uncontrolled infections, pregnancy or lactation. The CDR3 is 15 amino acids. V was clipped by 4 bases and J by 4 bases; unmatched bases: 9. Germline V gene data show CDR1 as SGDLS and CDR2 as YYNGEE. This sample was included in a study of Graves' ophthalmopathy and Graves' hyperthyroidism. General study results and limits: Sensitivity reached over 85% and specificity approximately 81% for a 13-signature model separating ophthalmopathy from stable hyperthyroidism. Prediction of ophthalmopathy progression reached around 70% sensitivity and 72.22% specificity.

The sequenced sample consisted of peripheral blood or thyroid tissue (not recorded which). The genes are TRBV9 and TRBJ2-7, with 9 bases that match TRBD2. This clonotype was obtained from an adult man with Graves' hyperthyroidism. The CDR3 sequence: CASSSDAGGPYEQYF. The CDR3 nucleotides read TGTGCCAGCAGCTCGGACGCGGGAGGGCCGTACGAGCAGTACTTC.